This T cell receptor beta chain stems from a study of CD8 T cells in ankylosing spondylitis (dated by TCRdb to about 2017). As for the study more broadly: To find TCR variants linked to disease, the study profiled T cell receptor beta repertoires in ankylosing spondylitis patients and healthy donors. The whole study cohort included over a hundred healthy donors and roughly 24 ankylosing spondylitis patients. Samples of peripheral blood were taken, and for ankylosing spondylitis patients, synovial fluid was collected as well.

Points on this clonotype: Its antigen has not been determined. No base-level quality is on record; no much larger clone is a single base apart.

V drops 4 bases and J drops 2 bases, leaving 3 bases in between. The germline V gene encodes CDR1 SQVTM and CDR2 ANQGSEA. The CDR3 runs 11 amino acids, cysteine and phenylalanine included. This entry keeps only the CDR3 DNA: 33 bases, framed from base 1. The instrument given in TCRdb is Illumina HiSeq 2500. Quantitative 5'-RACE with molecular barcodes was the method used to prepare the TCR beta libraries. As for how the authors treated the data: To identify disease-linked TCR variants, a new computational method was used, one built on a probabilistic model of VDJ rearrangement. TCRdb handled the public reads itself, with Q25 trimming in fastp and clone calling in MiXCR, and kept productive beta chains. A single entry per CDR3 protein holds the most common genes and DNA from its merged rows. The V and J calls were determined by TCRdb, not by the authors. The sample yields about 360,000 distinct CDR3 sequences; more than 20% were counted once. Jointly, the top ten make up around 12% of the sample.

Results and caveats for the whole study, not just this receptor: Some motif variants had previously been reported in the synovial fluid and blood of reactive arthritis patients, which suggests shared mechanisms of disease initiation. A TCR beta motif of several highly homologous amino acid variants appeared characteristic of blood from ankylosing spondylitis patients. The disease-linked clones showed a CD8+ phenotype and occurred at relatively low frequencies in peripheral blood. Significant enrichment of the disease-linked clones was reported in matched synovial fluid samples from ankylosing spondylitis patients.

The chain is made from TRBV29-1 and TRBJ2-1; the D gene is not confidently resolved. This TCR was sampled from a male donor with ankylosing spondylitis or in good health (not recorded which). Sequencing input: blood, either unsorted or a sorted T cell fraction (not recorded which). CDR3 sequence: CSVGTYNEQFF. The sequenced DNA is TGCAGCGTTGGGACCTACAATGAGCAGTTCTTC.